Each of the 13 T cell receptor beta chains below was sequenced from the same sample in a study of cytomegalovirus exposure and HLA in healthy donors. The PCR employed 60 Vbeta primers together with 13 Jbeta primers. Data came from immunoSEQ multiplex PCR; TCRdb stores just in-frame clones and leaves some out. The repertoire holds approximately 100,000 clones, with 78% as singletons. The sample taken for sequencing was PBMCs. The receptors were gathered from a woman aged 40-49 years in good health and CMV-seropositive.

This chain uses TRBV5-4 with TRBJ1-1; D not certain. The V end was cut by 4 bases, the J end by 0 bases, with 19 bases between. There are 17 residues in the CDR3. Germline-derived CDR1 and CDR2 are SGHNT and YYREEE (reference sequence). The CDR3 sequence is CASSTQQITNMNTEAFF. CDR3 nucleotides: TGTGCCAGCAGCACCCAACAAATAACTAACATGAACACTGAAGCTTTCTTT.

This sequence joins TRBV6-1 and TRBJ2-3; 10 nucleotides agree with TRBD1. Germline CDR1 reads MNHNS; CDR2 reads SASEGT. The CDR3 is 16 amino acids. J lost 8 bases, V lost 3 bases, and 11 bases had no gene match. The CDR3, as DNA: TGTGCCAGCAGTGACGCGACCGGGACAGGGGCATCTACGCAGTATTTT. This codes for CASSDATGTGASTQYF.

This sequence joins TRBV28 and TRBJ2-7, with D possibly being TRBD2 (6 bases). V lost 7 bases and J 3 bases, leaving 13 bases between the germline ends. This CDR3 comprises 13 residues. Germline-derived CDR1 and CDR2 are MDHEN and SYDVKM. CDR3 region: CASMPETSYEQYF. CDR3 nucleotides: TGTGCCAGCATGCCCGAGACTAGCTACGAGCAGTACTTC. Variable domain in full (rest from reference TRBV28 and TRBJ2-7): DVKVTQSSRYLVKRTGEKVFLECVQDMDHENMFWYRQDPGLGLRLIYFSYDVKMKEKGDIPEGYSVSREKKERFSLILESASTNQTSMYLCASMPETSYEQYFGPGTRLTVT.

The chain links TRBV6-1 to TRBJ2-5; D call uncertain. The DNA end lines up better with TRBJ2-7; the J call may be wrong. Germline V gives CDR1 MNHNS, CDR2 SASEGT. CDR3 length: 13 amino acids. As DNA, the CDR3 is TGTGCCAGCAGTGAAGGAAATTACTACGAGCAGTACTTC. Translating it yields CASSEGNYYEQYF.

The sample holds one count of this clone. The chain uses TRBV10-2 and TRBJ2-3; 13 nucleotides agree with TRBD2. The CDR3 length is 17 residues. CDR1 and CDR2 (germline): WSHSY, SAAADI. Trimming at V came to 2 bases and at J to 6 bases, leaving 8 bases not matched to a gene. CDR3 protein: CASSERGWTSGSDTQYF. As DNA, the CDR3 is TGCGCCAGCAGTGAGCGAGGGTGGACTAGCGGGAGTGATACGCAGTATTTT.

This rearrangement joins TRBV2 to TRBJ2-6; no clear D. Deletions cut 0 bases from V and 0 bases from J, with 9 bases between. Germline-derived CDR1 and CDR2 are SNHLY and FYNNEI. The CDR3 is 17 residues long. The CDR3 here is CASSEALQFSGANVLTF. The CDR3 nucleotides read TGTGCCAGCAGTGAAGCTCTACAGTTCTCTGGGGCCAACGTCCTGACTTTC.

The V gene is TRBV4-2, the J gene TRBJ1-1, with 7 bases matching TRBD1. Germline CDR1 LGHNA, CDR2 YNFKEQ. Losses at the gene ends were 0 bases for V and 0 bases for J; bases not matched to a gene: 16. The CDR3 sequence is 20 residues long. The CDR3 DNA reads TGTGCCAGCAGCCAAGAAGATGGGCGGTGGACAGGTGGGCTGAACACTGAAGCTTTCTTT. Translated: CASSQEDGRWTGGLNTEAFF.

The chain is built from TRBV5-4 and TRBJ2-5; no clear D gene. V was cut by 2 bases and J by 0 bases, with 8 bases left in between. The CDR3 covers 14 residues. Germline V gene data show CDR1 as SGHNT and CDR2 as YYREEE (reference sequence). The CDR3 sequence: CASSFSNNQETQYF. The CDR3 nucleotides are TGTGCCAGCAGCTTTTCCAACAACCAAGAGACCCAGTACTTC.

The rearrangement joins TRBV2 to TRBJ2-1; 10 bases are a match to TRBD2. The length of the CDR3 is 15 residues. Losses at the gene ends were 6 bases for V and 6 bases for J; bases not matched to a gene: 8. In germline, CDR1 is SNHLY, CDR2 FYNNEI. The CDR3 DNA follows: TGTGCCAGCAGGAGAGCTAGCGGGAGATCCAATGAGCAGTTCTTC. Translation: CASRRASGRSNEQFF.

On this clone: At one boundary the junction diverges from the germline segment, which might be a read error. The rearrangement links TRBV13 to TRBJ2-1, with 9 bases identical to TRBD2. The CDR3 runs to 16 residues. CDR1 PRHDT and CDR2 FYEKMQ come from the germline V gene (reference sequence). CDR3 sequence reads: CVSSSSSGVHYNEQFF. In DNA form, the CDR3 reads TGTGTCAGCAGCTCATCTAGCGGGGTACACTACAATGAGCAGTTCTTC.

This chain joins TRBV29-1 and TRBJ2-3; tentative D call: TRBD2 (5 bases). The CDR3 spans 11 residues. V shed 7 bases and J shed 3 bases, with 8 bases lying between them. CDR1 is SQVTM, CDR2 ANQGSEA, per germline. CDR3 sequence reads: CSGGQTDTQYF. The CDR3 DNA reads as TGCAGCGGAGGGCAGACAGATACGCAGTATTTT.

This clone was seen only once. The chain combines TRBV6-5 with TRBJ2-2; TRBD1 aligns across 7 bases. This CDR3 contains 16 residues. V gave up 2 bases and J gave up 2 bases; unmatched junction bases: 5. Germline V gene data show CDR1 as MNHEY and CDR2 as SVGAGI. CDR3 nucleotides: TGTGCCAGCAGTTACCATGGACAGGCCAACACCGGGGAGCTGTTTTTT. This sequence encodes CASSYHGQANTGELFF.

V is TRBV4-2 and J is TRBJ2-6, with a weak D call TRBD1 (6 bases). The CDR3 covers 16 residues. Germline-derived CDR1 and CDR2 are LGHNA and YNFKEQ. Trimming removed 2 bases at V and 3 bases at J, with 11 bases between. CDR3 in amino acids: CASSQSTGFGANVLTF. The CDR3 DNA sequence: TGTGCCAGCAGCCAAAGCACAGGGTTTGGGGCCAACGTCCTGACTTTC.